This T cell receptor (beta chain) was found in a study of T cell responses to AZD1222 COVID-19 vaccine. Data came from immunoSEQ multiplex PCR; TCRdb stores just in-frame clones and leaves some out. The table has about 180,000 clones, over 80% seen once. General study results and limits: Only 5 or 6 people who got AZD1222 tested seropositive at baseline. Increased Spike-specific TCR breadth and depth were observed after two AZD1222 doses. Clonal diversity may have been underestimated in mostly white British donors.

Details on this clone: Its antigen is unidentified.

The germline CDR1 and CDR2 sequences are LNHDA and SQIVND (reference sequence). The CDR3 extends over 13 amino acids. Deletions cut 10 bases from V and 0 bases from J, with 7 bases between. This specimen consisted of peripheral blood, obtained 28 days after the second dose of the MenACWY control vaccine. This clonotype originated in an adult who received the MenACWY meningococcal vaccine as a control. This chain connects TRBV19 to TRBJ1-6; unclear D gene. CDR3 in amino acids: CATRSSYNSPLHF. CDR3 coding DNA: TGTGCCACCCGGAGCTCCTATAATTCACCCCTCCACTTT.